Included here is one T cell receptor beta chain sequence, with context. The target antigen is unknown. From germline, CDR1 is MNHNY and CDR2 SVGAGI (reference sequence). Trimming took off 6 bases at V and 7 bases at J, with 12 bases between the two ends. The CDR3 runs to 12 residues. The record originates from a study of memory CD4+ T cells and cytomegalovirus serostatus. Looking at the study overall: This sample comes from healthy Belgian adults, eight or nine CMV seropositive, 24 seronegative. Study results and limitations: CD4+ memory repertoires contained about 40% of the roughly 160 reported CMV TCRbeta sequences. Suggested: most of the CMV-linked TCR signature lies in CD4+ memory cells.

The sort gate was single viable CD3+CD4+CD8-CD45RO+ cells for memory CD4+ T cells. As originally analysed: Out-of-frame sequences were removed, leaving around 2,000,000 distinct TCRbeta sequences. Generated by immunoSEQ multiplex PCR, the TCRdb table keeps only in-frame clones and is missing some. V and J calls and clone size are as listed in that table; D and trimming were resolved from the DNA. Found here are more than 45,000 clones, around 80% of them singletons; the top ten hold 0.78%. V is TRBV6-6 and J is TRBJ1-2; D not certain. Sequenced material: memory CD4+ T cells from blood. This TCR was sampled from an adult in good health and CMV-seronegative. The CDR3 is CASSKSGSGYTF. CDR3 in DNA: TGTGCCAGCAGCAAATCGGGGAGTGGCTACACCTTC.